A single sample gave rise to the 5 T cell receptor beta chains below, sequenced in a study of post-analysis software for immune sequencing data. Presence of unique molecular identifiers characterized the TCR beta cDNA libraries. A single record per CDR3 protein comes from TCRdb applying MiXCR to the PCR reads. This table holds around 160,000 distinct CDR3 sequences, approximately 35% found once. The sample consisted of blood, taken after autologous hematopoietic stem cell transplantation. The receptors shown here come from a girl between 10 and 17 years old with multiple sclerosis.

This clonotype was counted at least ten times. The rearrangement uses TRBV7-8 and TRBJ2-5; 8 positions agree with TRBD1. This CDR3 is built from 14 residues. Germline loops: CDR1 SGHVS, CDR2 FQNEAQ. V lost 0 bases and J lost 3; bases outside the gene matches: 0. In nucleotides, the CDR3 is TGTGCCAGCAGCTTAGCGACAGGGGAAGAGACCCAGTACTTC. Amino acids: CASSLATGEETQYF.

The chain couples TRBV24-1 to TRBJ1-5; no definite D call. The germline V gene has CDR1 KGHDR and CDR2 SFDVKD. The CDR3 length is 14 residues. V lost 5 bases to trimming and J lost 4 bases, with 11 bases between them. The CDR3 spells CATSAGQLNQPQHF. The CDR3 DNA reads TGTGCCACCAGTGCTGGGCAACTGAATCAGCCCCAGCATTTT.

This chain connects TRBV29-1 to TRBJ2-1; 12 bases align to TRBD2. J lost 9 bases, V lost 7 bases, and 7 bases had no gene match. Looked up from germline, CDR1 is SQVTM and CDR2 is ANQGSEA. The CDR3 has 13 amino acids. The CDR3 region is CSATSGRNGEQFF. The DNA of the CDR3 is TGCAGCGCCACTAGCGGGAGGAACGGTGAGCAGTTCTTC.

The chain uses TRBV20-1 and TRBJ1-4, with D maybe TRBD1 (5 bases). Trimming left V 6 bases short and J 4 bases short, with 21 bases between. This CDR3 contains 16 residues. In germline, CDR1 is DFQATT, CDR2 SNEGSKA (reference sequence). The CDR3 DNA reads as TGCAGTGCCCGCGAAAGGCGGGGGGTTTATAATGAAAAACTGTTTTTT. It translates to CSARERRGVYNEKLFF.

This chain uses TRBV7-9 with TRBJ2-4; 8 nucleotides agree with TRBD1. TRBJ2-7 matches the DNA end more closely, so the J call is doubtful. Germline assignment: CDR1 SEHNR and CDR2 FQNEAQ (reference sequence). The CDR3 spans 16 residues. The CDR3 protein is CASSSGQGRKSYEQYF. DNA of the CDR3: TGTGCCAGCAGCTCAGGACAGGGCAGGAAGTCCTACGAGCAGTACTTC.